This passage covers 9 T cell receptor beta chains from one sample sequenced in a study of blood T cell repertoires in COVID-19. Clones were read by immunoSEQ multiplex PCR, and TCRdb kept only the in-frame ones, dropping some. The sample lists around 170,000 clones, about 81% occurring once. Sequenced input: peripheral blood. These receptors all stem from a man younger than 45 with active or convalescent COVID-19.

V and J are TRBV4-3 and TRBJ2-3, with a tentative D call TRBD2 (5 bases). The CDR3 is 15 residues long. Trimming took 0 bases from V and 0 from J, leaving 7 bases between them. Looked up from germline, CDR1 is LGHNA and CDR2 is YSLEER. Here the CDR3 DNA reads TGCGCCAGCAGCCAAGACCGCGGGAGCACAGATACGCAGTATTTT. Translating it yields CASSQDRGSTDTQYF.

The genes are TRBV11-2 and TRBJ1-4, with D hard to call. CDR3 length equals 13 residues. Trimming took off 5 bases at V and 7 bases at J, with 11 bases between the two ends. Germline assignment: CDR1 SGHAT and CDR2 FQNNGV. CDR3 in amino acids: CASSPGAVEKLFF. CDR3 nucleotide sequence: TGTGCCAGCAGCCCGGGAGCGGTTGAAAAACTGTTTTTT.

The chain links TRBV6-2 or TRBV6-3 to TRBJ2-2, with D perhaps matching TRBD1 (5 bases). The V end lost 2 bases, the J end lost 3 bases, and 10 bases lay between the germline ends. The CDR3 is 15 residues long. Per germline, CDR1 MNHEY and CDR2 SVGEGT. The CDR3 sequence: CASSYQGKYTGELFF. CDR3 DNA sequence: TGTGCCAGCAGTTACCAGGGTAAATACACCGGGGAGCTGTTTTTT.

The V gene is TRBV5-4, the J gene TRBJ2-5; 8 nucleotides match TRBD1. CDR1 is SGHNT, CDR2 YYREEE, per germline (reference sequence). The CDR3 is 16 amino acids. The ends lost 7 bases at V and 5 bases at J; junction bases unmatched: 16. CDR3 in amino acids: CASRQGAGGMGETQYF. The CDR3 bases are TGTGCCAGCCGTCAGGGGGCAGGGGGCATGGGCGAGACCCAGTACTTC.

This CDR3 reads CAAQGTGVQPQHF. In DNA, the CDR3 is TGTGCCGCCCAAGGGACAGGGGTTCAGCCCCAGCATTTT. The chain employs TRBV28 and TRBJ1-5, with 10 nucleotides matching TRBD1. V dropped 11 bases and J dropped 6; count of bases not matched to a gene: 7. Looked up from germline, CDR1 is MDHEN and CDR2 is SYDVKM. The CDR3 runs 13 residues. Full variable domain (remainder filled in from reference TRBV28 and TRBJ1-5): DVKVTQSSRYLVKRTGEKVFLECVQDMDHENMFWYRQDPGLGLRLIYFSYDVKMKEKGDIPEGYSVSREKKERFSLILESASTNQTSMYLCAAQGTGVQPQHFGDGTRLSIL.

For the CDR3, the DNA is TGCGCCAGCAGTTCAGGGCCCTACAATGAGCAGTTCTTC. This encodes CASSSGPYNEQFF. V gene TRBV10-1 combines with J gene TRBJ2-1; tentatively, D is TRBD1 (5 bases). The CDR3 length is 13 residues. V was trimmed by 5 bases and J by 2 bases, leaving 7 bases between them. Per germline, CDR1 WNHNN and CDR2 SYGVQD (reference sequence).

V is TRBV28 and J is TRBJ1-5; the D is unclear. This CDR3 contains 14 residues. Germline V lookup: CDR1 MDHEN, CDR2 SYDVKM. The ends were cut back, 3 bases at V and 2 bases at J, with 8 bases in the middle. This CDR3 reads CASSFWRGNQPQHF. Written as DNA, the CDR3 is TGTGCCAGCAGTTTTTGGAGGGGCAATCAGCCCCAGCATTTT.

The CDR3 reads CASSIAGDGHF. CDR3 coding DNA: TGTGCCAGTAGTATTGCGGGGGACGGGCATTTT. The chain employs TRBV19 and TRBJ1-5; D may be TRBD1 (5 bases). Germline assignment: CDR1 LNHDA and CDR2 SQIVND (reference sequence). Trimming left V 3 bases short and J 15 bases short, with 12 bases between. This CDR3 is 11 amino acids long.

The chain couples TRBV14 to TRBJ2-1; 7 bases fit TRBD2. The CDR3 is 16 residues long. The J segment lost 7 bases and the V segment lost 3 bases, leaving 12 bases of the junction unmatched. Germline lookup yields CDR1 SGHDN and CDR2 FVKESK. Here the CDR3 DNA reads TGTGCCAGCAGCCACCTCAATCCCGGACTAGATAATGAGCAGTTCTTC. Its protein product is CASSHLNPGLDNEQFF.